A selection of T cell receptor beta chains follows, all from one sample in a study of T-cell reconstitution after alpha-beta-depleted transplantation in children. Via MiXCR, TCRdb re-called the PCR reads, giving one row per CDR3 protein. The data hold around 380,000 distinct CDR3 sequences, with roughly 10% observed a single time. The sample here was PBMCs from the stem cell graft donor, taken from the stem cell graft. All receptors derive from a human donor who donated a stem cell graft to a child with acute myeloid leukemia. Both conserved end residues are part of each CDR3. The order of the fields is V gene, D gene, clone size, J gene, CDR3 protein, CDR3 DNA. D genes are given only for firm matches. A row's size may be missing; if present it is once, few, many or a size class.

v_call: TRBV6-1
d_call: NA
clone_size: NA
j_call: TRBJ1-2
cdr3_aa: CASKPENYGYTF
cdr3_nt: TGTGCCAGCAAACCGGAAAACTATGGCTACACCTTC

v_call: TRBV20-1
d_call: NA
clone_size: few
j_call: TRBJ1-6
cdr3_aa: CSARDAGNNSPLHF
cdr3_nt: TGCAGTGCTAGAGATGCAGGGAATAATTCACCCCTCCACTTT

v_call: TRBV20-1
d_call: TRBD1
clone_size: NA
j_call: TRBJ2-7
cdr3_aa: CSARGTVDYEQYF
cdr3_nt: TGCAGTGCTAGGGGGACAGTTGACTACGAGCAGTACTTC

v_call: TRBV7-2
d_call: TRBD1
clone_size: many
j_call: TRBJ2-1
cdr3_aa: CASSRSGTGTYNEQFF
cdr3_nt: TGTGCCAGCAGCAGATCCGGGACAGGTACCTACAATGAGCAGTTCTTC

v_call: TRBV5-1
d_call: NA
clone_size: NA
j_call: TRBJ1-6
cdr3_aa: CASSMAAPQSPLHF
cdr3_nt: TGCGCCAGCAGTATGGCGGCCCCTCAATCACCCCTCCACTTT

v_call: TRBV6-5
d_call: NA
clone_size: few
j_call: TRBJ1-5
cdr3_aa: CASSYGGSNQPQHF
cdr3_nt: TGTGCCAGCAGTTACGGGGGCTCAAATCAGCCCCAGCATTTT

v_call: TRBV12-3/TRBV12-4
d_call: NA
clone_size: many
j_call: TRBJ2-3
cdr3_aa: CASSYLQGYEGTDTQYF
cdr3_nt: TGTGCCAGCAGTTACCTACAGGGATATGAGGGCACAGATACGCAGTATTTT

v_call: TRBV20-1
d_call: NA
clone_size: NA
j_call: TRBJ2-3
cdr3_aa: CSARDMSRPSTDTQYF
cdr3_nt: TGCAGTGCTAGAGATATGTCCCGACCTAGCACAGATACGCAGTATTTT

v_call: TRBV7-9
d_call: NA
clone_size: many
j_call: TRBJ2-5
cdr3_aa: CASSYGTAQETQYF
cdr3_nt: TGTGCCAGCAGCTACGGGACGGCCCAAGAGACCCAGTACTTC

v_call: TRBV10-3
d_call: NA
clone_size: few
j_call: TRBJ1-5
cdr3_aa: CAISESNQPQHF
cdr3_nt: TGTGCCATCAGTGAGAGCAATCAGCCCCAGCATTTT

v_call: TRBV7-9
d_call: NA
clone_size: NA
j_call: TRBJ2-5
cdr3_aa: CASSLHSRGVRETQYF
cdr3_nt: TGTGCCAGCAGCTTACATAGTAGGGGGGTTCGAGAGACCCAGTACTTC

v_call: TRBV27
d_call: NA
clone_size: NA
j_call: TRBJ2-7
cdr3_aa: CASSPTSGTGGEQYF
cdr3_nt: TGTGCCAGCAGTCCTACCAGCGGGACAGGAGGCGAGCAGTACTTC

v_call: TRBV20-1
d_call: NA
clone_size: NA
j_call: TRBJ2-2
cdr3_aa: CSSPRTHTGELFF
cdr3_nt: TGCAGTTCTCCCCGGACACACACCGGGGAGCTGTTTTTT

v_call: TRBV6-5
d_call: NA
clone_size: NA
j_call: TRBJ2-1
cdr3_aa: CATAGTLYNEQFF
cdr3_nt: TGTGCCACGGCGGGGACGCTTTACAATGAGCAGTTCTTC

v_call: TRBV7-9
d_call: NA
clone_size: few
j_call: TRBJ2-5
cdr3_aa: CASSLDHSPRETQYF
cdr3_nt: TGTGCCAGCAGCTTAGACCACAGTCCGCGAGAGACCCAGTACTTC

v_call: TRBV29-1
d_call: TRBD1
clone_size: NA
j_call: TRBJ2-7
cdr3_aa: CSVPGTGLNEQYF
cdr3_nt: TGCAGCGTCCCCGGGACAGGTTTGAACGAGCAGTACTTC

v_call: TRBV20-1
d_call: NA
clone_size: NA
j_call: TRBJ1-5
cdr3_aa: CSASVADGSSQPQHF
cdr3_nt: TGCAGTGCTAGCGTCGCGGACGGAAGCAGTCAGCCCCAGCATTTT

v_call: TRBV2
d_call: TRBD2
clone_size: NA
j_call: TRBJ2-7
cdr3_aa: CASYRPSGAYEQYF
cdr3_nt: TGTGCCAGCTACCGGCCTAGCGGAGCCTACGAGCAGTACTTC

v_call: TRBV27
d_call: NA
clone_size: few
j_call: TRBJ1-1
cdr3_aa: CASSLTGQRNTEAFF
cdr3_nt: TGTGCCAGCAGCCTTACCGGACAGAGGAACACTGAAGCTTTCTTT

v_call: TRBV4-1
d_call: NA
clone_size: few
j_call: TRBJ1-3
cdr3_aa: CASSRNYQGSRGNTIYF
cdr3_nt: TGCGCCAGCAGCCGAAATTACCAGGGGAGTAGAGGAAACACCATATATTTT

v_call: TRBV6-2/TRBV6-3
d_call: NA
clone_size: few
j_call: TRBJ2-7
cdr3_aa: CASSQDESGVKQYF
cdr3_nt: TGTGCCAGCAGTCAGGATGAATCGGGAGTTAAGCAGTACTTC

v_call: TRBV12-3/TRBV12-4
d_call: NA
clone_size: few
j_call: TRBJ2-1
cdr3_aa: CASSWRGGGGEQFF
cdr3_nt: TGTGCCAGCAGTTGGAGAGGGGGGGGCGGTGAGCAGTTCTTC

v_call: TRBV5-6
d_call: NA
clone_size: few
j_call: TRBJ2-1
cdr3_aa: CASSRDLNEQFF
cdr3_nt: TGTGCCAGCAGCCGGGACCTCAATGAGCAGTTCTTC

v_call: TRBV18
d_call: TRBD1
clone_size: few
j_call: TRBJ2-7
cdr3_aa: CASSKDRGPYEQYF
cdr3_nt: TGTGCCAGCTCAAAGGACAGGGGCCCCTACGAGCAGTACTTC

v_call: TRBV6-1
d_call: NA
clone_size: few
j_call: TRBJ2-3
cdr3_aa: CATALGRAADTQYF
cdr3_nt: TGTGCCACCGCCCTTGGACGGGCGGCAGATACGCAGTATTTT

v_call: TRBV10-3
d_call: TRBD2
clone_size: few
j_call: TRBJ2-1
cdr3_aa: CAISDIGTSGDEQFF
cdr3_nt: TGTGCCATCAGTGATATCGGGACTAGCGGCGATGAGCAGTTCTTC

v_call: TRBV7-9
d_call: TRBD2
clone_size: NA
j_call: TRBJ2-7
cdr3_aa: CASSPRWEGTYEQYF
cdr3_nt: TGTGCCAGCAGCCCACGGTGGGAGGGTACCTACGAGCAGTACTTC

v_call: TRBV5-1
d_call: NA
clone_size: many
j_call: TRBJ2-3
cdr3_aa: CASSLTTGMPDTQYF
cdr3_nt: TGCGCCAGCAGCTTGACTACAGGGATGCCAGATACGCAGTATTTT

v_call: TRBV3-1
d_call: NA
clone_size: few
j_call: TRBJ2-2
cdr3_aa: CASTLSPGTQNTGELFF
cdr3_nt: TGTGCCAGCACGCTCTCCCCAGGGACTCAGAACACCGGGGAGCTGTTTTTT

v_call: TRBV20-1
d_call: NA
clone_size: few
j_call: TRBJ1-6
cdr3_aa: CSARREGSNSPLHF
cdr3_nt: TGCAGTGCGCGGAGGGAAGGCTCTAATTCACCCCTCCACTTT

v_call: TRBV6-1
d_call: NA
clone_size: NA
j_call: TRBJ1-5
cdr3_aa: CASTLGIGNQPQHF
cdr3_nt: TGTGCCAGCACCCTTGGGATCGGCAATCAGCCCCAGCATTTT

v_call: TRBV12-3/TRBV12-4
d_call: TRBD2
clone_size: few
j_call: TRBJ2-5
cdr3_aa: CASSTTSGADLSQYF
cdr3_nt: TGTGCCAGCAGCACGACTAGCGGGGCCGACTTGTCCCAGTACTTC

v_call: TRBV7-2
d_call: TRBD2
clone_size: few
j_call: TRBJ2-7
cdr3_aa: CASSLMVGPGGEQYF
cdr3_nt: TGTGCCAGCAGCTTAATGGTCGGACCCGGGGGGGAGCAGTACTTC

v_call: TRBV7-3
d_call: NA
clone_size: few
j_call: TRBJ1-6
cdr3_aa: CASSLSGANNSPLHF
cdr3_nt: TGTGCCAGCAGCTTATCAGGGGCGAATAATTCACCCCTCCACTTT

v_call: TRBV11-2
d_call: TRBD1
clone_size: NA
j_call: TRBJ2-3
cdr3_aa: CASRASGQGASTDTQYF
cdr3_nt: TGTGCCAGCAGGGCGTCCGGACAGGGGGCTAGCACAGATACGCAGTATTTT

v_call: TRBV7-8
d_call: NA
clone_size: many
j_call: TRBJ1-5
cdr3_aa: CASSLAGSQPQHF
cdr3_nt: TGTGCCAGCAGCTTAGCTGGGAGCCAGCCCCAGCATTTT

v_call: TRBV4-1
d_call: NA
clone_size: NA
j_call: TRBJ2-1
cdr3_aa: CASSQVNAAHEQFF
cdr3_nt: TGCGCCAGCAGCCAAGTCAACGCGGCACATGAGCAGTTCTTC

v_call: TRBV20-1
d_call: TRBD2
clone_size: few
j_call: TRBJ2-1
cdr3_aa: CSARVTRLAGVFYNEQFF
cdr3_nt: TGCAGTGCTAGAGTAACTAGGCTAGCGGGAGTCTTCTACAATGAGCAGTTCTTC

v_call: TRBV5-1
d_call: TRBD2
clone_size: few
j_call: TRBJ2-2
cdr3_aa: CASSPGGGVNTGELFF
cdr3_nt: TGCGCCAGCAGCCCCGGCGGGGGAGTGAACACCGGGGAGCTGTTTTTT

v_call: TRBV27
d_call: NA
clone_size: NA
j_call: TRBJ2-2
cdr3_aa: CASSFSGSTGELFF
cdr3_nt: TGTGCCAGCAGTTTCAGCGGAAGCACCGGGGAGCTGTTTTTT

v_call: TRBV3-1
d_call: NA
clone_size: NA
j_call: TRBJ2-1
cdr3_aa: CASSRGTANEQFF
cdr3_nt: TGTGCCAGCAGCCGCGGGACAGCCAATGAGCAGTTCTTC

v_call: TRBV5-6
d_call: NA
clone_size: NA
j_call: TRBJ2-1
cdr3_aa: CASSLANYNEQFF
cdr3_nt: TGTGCCAGCAGCTTGGCAAATTACAATGAGCAGTTCTTC

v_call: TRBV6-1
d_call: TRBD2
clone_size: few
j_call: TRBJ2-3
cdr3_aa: CASSEAGDYSDTQYF
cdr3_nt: TGTGCCAGCAGTGAAGCGGGGGACTATTCCGATACGCAGTATTTT